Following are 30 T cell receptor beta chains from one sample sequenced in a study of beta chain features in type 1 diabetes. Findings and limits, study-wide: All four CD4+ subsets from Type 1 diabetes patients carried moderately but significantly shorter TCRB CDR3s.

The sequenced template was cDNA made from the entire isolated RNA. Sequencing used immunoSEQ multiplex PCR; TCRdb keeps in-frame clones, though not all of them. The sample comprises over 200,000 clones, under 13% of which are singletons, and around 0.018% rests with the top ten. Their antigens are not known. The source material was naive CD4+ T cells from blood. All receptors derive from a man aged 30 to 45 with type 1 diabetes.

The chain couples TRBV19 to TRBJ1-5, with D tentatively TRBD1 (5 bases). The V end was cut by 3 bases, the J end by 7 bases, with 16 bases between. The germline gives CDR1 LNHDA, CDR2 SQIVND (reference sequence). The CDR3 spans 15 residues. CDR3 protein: CASSMGGLPIQPQHF. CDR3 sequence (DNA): TGTGCCAGTAGTATGGGGGGACTCCCTATCCAGCCCCAGCATTTT.

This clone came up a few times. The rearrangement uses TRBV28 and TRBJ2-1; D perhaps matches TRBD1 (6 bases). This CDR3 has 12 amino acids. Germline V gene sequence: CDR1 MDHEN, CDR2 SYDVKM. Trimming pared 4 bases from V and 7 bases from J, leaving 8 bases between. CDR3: CASSYTGNEQFF. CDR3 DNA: TGTGCCAGCAGTTACACAGGGAATGAGCAGTTCTTC.

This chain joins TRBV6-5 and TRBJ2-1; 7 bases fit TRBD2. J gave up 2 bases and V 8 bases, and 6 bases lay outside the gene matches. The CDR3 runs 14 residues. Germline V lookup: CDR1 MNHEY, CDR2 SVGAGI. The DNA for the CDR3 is TGTGCCAGCGGACGGGGAGGGGCCTACAATGAGCAGTTCTTC. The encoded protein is CASGRGGAYNEQFF.

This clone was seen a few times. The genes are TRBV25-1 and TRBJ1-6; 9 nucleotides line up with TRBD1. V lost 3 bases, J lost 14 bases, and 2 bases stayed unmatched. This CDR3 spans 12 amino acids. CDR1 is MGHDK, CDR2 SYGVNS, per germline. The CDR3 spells CASSDGDRALHF. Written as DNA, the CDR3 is TGTGCCAGCAGTGATGGGGACAGGGCCCTCCACTTT.

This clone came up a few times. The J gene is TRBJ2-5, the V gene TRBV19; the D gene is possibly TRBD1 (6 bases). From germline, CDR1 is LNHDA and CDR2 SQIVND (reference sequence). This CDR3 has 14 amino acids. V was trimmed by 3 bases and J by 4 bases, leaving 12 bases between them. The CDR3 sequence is CASSIRGSGETQYF. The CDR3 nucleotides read TGTGCCAGTAGTATCAGGGGTTCCGGAGAGACCCAGTACTTC.

In DNA form, the CDR3 reads TGTGCCAGCAGCTTAAACGCGCGGGGGGTTCAAGGGGAGCAGTTCTTC. Protein: CASSLNARGVQGEQFF. The chain couples TRBV7-3 to TRBJ2-1, with TRBD2 matching over 8 bases. Germline CDR1 reads SGHTA; CDR2 reads FQGTGA. The J segment lost 10 bases and the V segment lost 1 base, leaving 12 bases of the junction unmatched. The CDR3 consists of 16 residues.

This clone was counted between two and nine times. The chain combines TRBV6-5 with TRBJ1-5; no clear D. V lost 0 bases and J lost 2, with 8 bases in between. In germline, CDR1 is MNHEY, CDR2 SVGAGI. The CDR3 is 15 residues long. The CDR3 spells CASSYSRHGNQPQHF. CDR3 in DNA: TGTGCCAGCAGTTACTCGAGACATGGCAATCAGCCCCAGCATTTT.

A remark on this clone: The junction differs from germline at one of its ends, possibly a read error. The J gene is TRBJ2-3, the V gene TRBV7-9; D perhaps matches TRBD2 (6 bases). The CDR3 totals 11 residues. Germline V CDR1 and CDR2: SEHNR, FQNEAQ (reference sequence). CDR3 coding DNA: TGTGCCAGCAGCCAAAGCGGGCGCCCTATTTTT. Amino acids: CASSQSGRPIF.

Here the CDR3 DNA reads TGCAGCGTTGAACGGGCGGACAGGGATGGCTACACCTTC. Its translation is CSVERADRDGYTF. The V gene is TRBV29-1, the J gene TRBJ1-2; 8 bases agree with TRBD1. The V gene's germline CDR1 is SQVTM and CDR2 ANQGSEA. J lost 6 bases, V lost 2 bases, and 5 bases had no gene match. CDR3 length equals 13 residues.

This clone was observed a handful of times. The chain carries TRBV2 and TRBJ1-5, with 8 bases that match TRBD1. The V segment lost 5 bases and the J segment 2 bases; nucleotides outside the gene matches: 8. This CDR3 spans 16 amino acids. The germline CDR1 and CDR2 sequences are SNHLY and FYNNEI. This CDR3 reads CASSLTQGVGNQPQHF. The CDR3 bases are TGTGCCAGCAGTCTCACACAGGGGGTTGGCAATCAGCCCCAGCATTTT. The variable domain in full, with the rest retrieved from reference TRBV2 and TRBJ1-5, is EPEVTQTPSHQVTQMGQEVILRCVPISNHLYFYWYRQILGQKVEFLVSFYNNEISEKSEIFDDQFSVERPDGSNFTLKIRSTKLEDSAMYFCASSLTQGVGNQPQHFGDGTRLSIL.

CDR3 coding DNA: TGTGCCAGCAGTAGCGGGGGGGCCCCCAATGAGCAGTTCTTC. Its protein is CASSSGGAPNEQFF. The gene calls are TRBV6-5 and TRBJ2-1; 10 nucleotides agree with TRBD2. The CDR3 is made up of 14 amino acids. The V gene's germline CDR1 is MNHEY and CDR2 SVGAGI. Unmatched junction bases numbered 4, after V lost 5 bases and J lost 6 bases.

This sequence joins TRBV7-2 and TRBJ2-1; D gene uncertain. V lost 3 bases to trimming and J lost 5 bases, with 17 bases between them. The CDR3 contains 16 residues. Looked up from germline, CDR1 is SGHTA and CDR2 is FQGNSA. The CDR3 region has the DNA TGTGCCAGCAGCTTGATGCGCTTACTTGGTGACAATGAGCAGTTCTTC. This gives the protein CASSLMRLLGDNEQFF.

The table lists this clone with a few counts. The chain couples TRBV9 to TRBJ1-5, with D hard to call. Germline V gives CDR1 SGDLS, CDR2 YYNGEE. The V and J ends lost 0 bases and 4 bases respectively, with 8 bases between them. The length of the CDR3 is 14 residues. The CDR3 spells CASSVAGGNQPQHF. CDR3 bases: TGTGCCAGCAGCGTAGCCGGCGGGAATCAGCCCCAGCATTTT.

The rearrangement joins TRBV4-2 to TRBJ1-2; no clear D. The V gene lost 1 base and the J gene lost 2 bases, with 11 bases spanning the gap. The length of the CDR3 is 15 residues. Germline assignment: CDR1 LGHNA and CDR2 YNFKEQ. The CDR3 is CASSQGATLNYGYTF. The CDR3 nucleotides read TGTGCCAGCAGCCAAGGGGCGACCTTAAACTATGGCTACACCTTC.

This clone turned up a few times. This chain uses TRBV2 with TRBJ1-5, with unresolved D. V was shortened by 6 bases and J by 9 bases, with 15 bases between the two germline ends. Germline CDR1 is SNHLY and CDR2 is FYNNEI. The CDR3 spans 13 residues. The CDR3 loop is CASRTTLARPQHF. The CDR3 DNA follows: TGTGCCAGCAGGACTACGTTGGCACGGCCCCAGCATTTT.

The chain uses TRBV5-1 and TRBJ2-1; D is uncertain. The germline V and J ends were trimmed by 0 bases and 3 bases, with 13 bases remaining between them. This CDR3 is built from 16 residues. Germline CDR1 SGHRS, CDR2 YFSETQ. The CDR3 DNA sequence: TGCGCCAGCAGCTTGGGGCAGCGAAATATCTACAATGAGCAGTTCTTC. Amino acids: CASSLGQRNIYNEQFF. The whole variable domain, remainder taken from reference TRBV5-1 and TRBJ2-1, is KAGVTQTPRYLIKTRGQQVTLSCSPISGHRSVSWYQQTPGQGLQFLFEYFSETQRNKGNFPGRFSGRQFSNSRSEMNVSTLELGDSALYLCASSLGQRNIYNEQFFGPGTRLTVL.

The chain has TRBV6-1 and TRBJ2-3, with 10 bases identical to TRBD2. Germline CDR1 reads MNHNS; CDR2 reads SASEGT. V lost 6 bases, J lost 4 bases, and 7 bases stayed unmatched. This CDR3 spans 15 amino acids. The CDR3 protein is CASSPASGGADTQYF. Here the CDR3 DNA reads TGTGCCAGCAGCCCTGCTAGCGGGGGAGCAGATACGCAGTATTTT.

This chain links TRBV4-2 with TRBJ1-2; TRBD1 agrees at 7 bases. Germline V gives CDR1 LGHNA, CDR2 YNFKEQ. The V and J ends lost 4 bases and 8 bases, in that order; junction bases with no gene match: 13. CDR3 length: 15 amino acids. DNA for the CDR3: TGTGCCAGCAGCCCCTTTACCGACAGGGTAGTAGGCTACACCTTC. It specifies CASSPFTDRVVGYTF.

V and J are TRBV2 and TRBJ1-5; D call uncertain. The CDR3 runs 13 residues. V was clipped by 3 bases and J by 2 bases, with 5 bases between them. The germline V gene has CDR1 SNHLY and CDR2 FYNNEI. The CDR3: CASSDEGNQPQHF. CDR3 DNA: TGTGCCAGCAGTGACGAGGGCAATCAGCCCCAGCATTTT.

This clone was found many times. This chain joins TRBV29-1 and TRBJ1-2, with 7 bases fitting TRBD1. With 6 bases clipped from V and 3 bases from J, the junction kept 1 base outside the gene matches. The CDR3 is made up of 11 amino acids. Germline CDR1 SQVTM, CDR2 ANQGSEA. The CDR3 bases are TGCAGCGTCGGGACAGACTATGGCTACACCTTC. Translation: CSVGTDYGYTF.

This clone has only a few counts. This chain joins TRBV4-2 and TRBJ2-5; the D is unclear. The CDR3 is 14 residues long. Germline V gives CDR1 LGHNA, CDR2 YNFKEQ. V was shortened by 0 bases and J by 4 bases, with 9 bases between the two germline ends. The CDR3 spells CASSQESRGETQYF. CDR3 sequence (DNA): TGTGCCAGCAGCCAAGAGTCGCGAGGAGAGACCCAGTACTTC.

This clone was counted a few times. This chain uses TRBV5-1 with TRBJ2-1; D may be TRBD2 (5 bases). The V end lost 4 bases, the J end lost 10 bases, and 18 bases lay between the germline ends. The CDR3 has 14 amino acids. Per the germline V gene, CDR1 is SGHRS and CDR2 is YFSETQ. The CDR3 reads CASSASSAFGEQFF. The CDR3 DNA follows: TGCGCCAGCAGCGCTAGCTCTGCCTTTGGAGAGCAGTTCTTC.

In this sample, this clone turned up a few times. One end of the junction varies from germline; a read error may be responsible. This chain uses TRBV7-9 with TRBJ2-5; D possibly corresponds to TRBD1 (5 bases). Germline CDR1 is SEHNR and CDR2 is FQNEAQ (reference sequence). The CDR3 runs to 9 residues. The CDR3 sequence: CASSQDSNF. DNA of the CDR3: TGTGCCAGCAGCCAAGACAGCAACTTC.

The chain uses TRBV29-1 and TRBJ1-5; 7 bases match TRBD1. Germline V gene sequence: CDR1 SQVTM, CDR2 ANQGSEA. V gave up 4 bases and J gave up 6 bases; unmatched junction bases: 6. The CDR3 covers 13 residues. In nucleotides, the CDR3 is TGCAGCGTTGCGCGGACAGGAGGTCAGCCCCAGCATTTT. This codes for CSVARTGGQPQHF.

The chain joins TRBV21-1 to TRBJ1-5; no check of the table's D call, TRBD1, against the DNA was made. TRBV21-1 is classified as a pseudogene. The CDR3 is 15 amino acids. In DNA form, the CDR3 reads TGTGCCAGCAGCAAAGCGACAGCCATAGGGCAGCCCCAGCATTTT. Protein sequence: CASSKATAIGQPQHF.

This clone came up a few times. CDR3 in amino acids: CASSPDRGRFHTEAFF. For the CDR3, the DNA is TGTGCCAGCTCACCGGACAGGGGTAGGTTCCACACTGAAGCTTTCTTT. The gene calls are TRBV18 and TRBJ1-1; 9 nucleotides align to TRBD1. V dropped 3 bases and J dropped 3; count of bases not matched to a gene: 8. There are 16 residues in the CDR3. Germline CDR1 and CDR2: KGHSH and LQKENI. Filled out from reference TRBV18 and TRBJ1-1, the complete variable domain reads NAGVMQNPRHLVRRRGQEARLRCSPMKGHSHVYWYRQLPEEGLKFMVYLQKENIIDESGMPKERFSAEFPKEGPSILRIQQVVRGDSAAYFCASSPDRGRFHTEAFFGQGTRLTVV.

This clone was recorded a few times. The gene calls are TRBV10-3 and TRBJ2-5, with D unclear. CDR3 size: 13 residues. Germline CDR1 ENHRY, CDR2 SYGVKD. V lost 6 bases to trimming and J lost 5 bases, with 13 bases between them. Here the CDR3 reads CAISRLDGETQYF. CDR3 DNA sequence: TGTGCCATCAGCCGACTCGACGGTGAGACCCAGTACTTC.

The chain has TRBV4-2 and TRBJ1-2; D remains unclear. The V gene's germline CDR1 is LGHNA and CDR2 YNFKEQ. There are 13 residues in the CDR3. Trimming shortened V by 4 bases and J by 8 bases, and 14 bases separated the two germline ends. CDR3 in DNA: TGTGCCAGCAGCCGAGATGAGGCCCTCGGCTACACCTTC. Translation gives CASSRDEALGYTF.

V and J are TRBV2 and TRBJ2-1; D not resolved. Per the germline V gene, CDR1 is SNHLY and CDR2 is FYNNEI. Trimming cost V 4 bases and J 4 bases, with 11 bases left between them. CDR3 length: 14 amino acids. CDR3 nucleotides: TGTGCCAGCAGTGCGACTCTACTATACAATGAGCAGTTCTTC. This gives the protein CASSATLLYNEQFF.

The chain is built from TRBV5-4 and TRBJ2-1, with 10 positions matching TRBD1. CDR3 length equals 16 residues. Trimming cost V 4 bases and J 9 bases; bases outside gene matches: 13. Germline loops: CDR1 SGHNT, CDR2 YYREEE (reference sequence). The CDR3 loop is CASSLAGGTGVGEQFF. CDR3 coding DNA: TGTGCCAGCAGCCTGGCCGGGGGGACAGGGGTAGGTGAGCAGTTCTTC.